The next 2 T cell receptor beta chains were all read from a single sample in a study of blood T cell repertoires in COVID-19. Some clones are missing from TCRdb's copy, which holds only in-frame ones; the method was immunoSEQ multiplex PCR. Among hundreds of thousands of clones listed, 87% were seen once. The sequenced material came from peripheral blood. All receptors come from a woman in her forties who had recovered from COVID-19.

A few counts support this clone. The chain links TRBV10-3 to TRBJ2-7; 12 nucleotides line up with TRBD1. Germline-derived CDR1 and CDR2 are ENHRY and SYGVKD. V trimming: 9 bases; J trimming: 0 bases; junction bases outside the gene matches: 0. The CDR3 length is 13 residues. The DNA of the CDR3 is TGTGCCATGGGACAGGGGGCCTCCTACGAGCAGTACTTC. This sequence encodes CAMGQGASYEQYF.

This clone has only one observation. The chain combines TRBV13 with TRBJ1-2; D unresolved. Germline CDR1 PRHDT, CDR2 FYEKMQ (reference sequence). This CDR3 comprises 14 residues. Between the trimmed V and J ends, which lost 2 bases and 2 bases, there was a span of 9 bases. The CDR3 here is CASSLFRENYGYTF. For the CDR3, the DNA is TGTGCCAGCAGCTTATTTCGGGAAAACTATGGCTACACCTTC.